Listed below are T cell receptor beta chains from one sample, sequenced in a study of blood T cell repertoires in COVID-19. Sequenced by immunoSEQ multiplex PCR; TCRdb stores in-frame clones only, minus some. This sample carries 150,000 to 200,000 clones, less than 90% of them seen once, and the ten largest clones take over 9.5%. Sequenced: peripheral blood. The receptors derive from an older woman with COVID-19, enrolled during active disease. The CDR3 runs from the conserved cysteine through the conserved F or W. Each record gives: J gene, clone size, V gene, D gene, CDR3 DNA, CDR3 protein. D genes are given only for firm matches. The size of a clone is reported for some rows only, either as once, few or many, or as a class for expanded clones.

TRBJ1-5	.	TRBV18	.	TGTGCCAGCTCCCCTGTAGGCGAGGGCAATCAGCCCCAGCATTTT	CASSPVGEGNQPQHF
TRBJ1-5	few	TRBV4-3	.	TGCGCCAGCAGCCAAGATGGGGGGATACGACAGCCCCAGCATTTT	CASSQDGGIRQPQHF
TRBJ2-3	.	TRBV7-8	.	TGTGCCAGCAGCTTAGCGCGACTAGCAGATACGCAGTATTTT	CASSLARLADTQYF
TRBJ1-2	.	TRBV10-3	.	TGTGCCATCAGTGAGTCGAGAGGCTCCTATGGCTACACCTTC	CAISESRGSYGYTF
TRBJ2-7	.	TRBV30	TRBD1	TGTGCCTGGAGTCTCGGGACAGTTGACTACGAGCAGTACTTC	CAWSLGTVDYEQYF
TRBJ2-5	.	TRBV3-1/TRBV3-2	.	TGTGCCAGCAGCCGGGACTGGGGAGAGACCCAGTACTTC	CASSRDWGETQYF
TRBJ1-5	few	TRBV19	.	TGTGCCAGTAGTGGGTGGACAGCGGATCAGCCCCAGCATTTT	CASSGWTADQPQHF
TRBJ1-2	.	TRBV9	TRBD1	TGTGCCAGCAGCGGCCAAGGGACAGGGTACGGCTACACCTTC	CASSGQGTGYGYTF
TRBJ2-7	.	TRBV6-2/TRBV6-3	.	TGTGCCAGCAGCCCCTCGGGCGGGACTTCCTACGAGCAGTACTTC	CASSPSGGTSYEQYF
TRBJ2-2	.	TRBV30	.	TGTGCCTCGCAGACAGGCGGGGAGCTGTTTTTT	CASQTGGELFF
TRBJ2-3	.	TRBV6-4	TRBD2	TGTGCCAGCAGTGCAACCAGCGGGAGTACAGATACGCAGTATTTT	CASSATSGSTDTQYF
TRBJ2-2	.	TRBV10-3	.	TGTGCCATCAGTGAGTCGAGGCAGACTAACACCGGGGAGCTGTTTTTT	CAISESRQTNTGELFF
TRBJ2-7	few	TRBV27	TRBD1	TGTGCCAGCAGTTTGGGACAGGCGTTCGAGCAGTACTTC	CASSLGQAFEQYF
TRBJ2-7	.	TRBV14	.	TGTGCCAGCAGCCATAAGCCTGGCTCCTACGAGCAGTACTTC	CASSHKPGSYEQYF
TRBJ1-1	few	TRBV14	TRBD1	TGTGCCAGCAGATTCGACAGGGGCACTGAAGCTTTCTTT	CASRFDRGTEAFF
TRBJ2-3	.	TRBV5-6	TRBD1	TGTGCCAGCAGCTCCCTGAGGACAGGGCTCGTGGATACGCAGTATTTT	CASSSLRTGLVDTQYF
TRBJ1-2	.	TRBV9	.	TGTGCCAGCAGCGTAGCCAGGGCCGTCGACTATGGCTACACCTTC	CASSVARAVDYGYTF
TRBJ2-1	.	TRBV19	.	TGTGCCAGTAGTATAGGGTCTTTTCGGGGGAGGCCTGACAATGAGCAGTTCTTC	CASSIGSFRGRPDNEQFF
TRBJ1-2	once	TRBV28	.	TGTGCCAGCAGTGGTACAGGAGTTACTAACTATGGCTACACCTTC	CASSGTGVTNYGYTF
TRBJ1-1	.	TRBV27	.	TGTGCCAGCAGTTCCCTGGAAGGGGGGAACACTGAAGCTTTCTTT	CASSSLEGGNTEAFF
TRBJ2-2	.	TRBV12-5	TRBD1	TGTGCTAGTGGACACAGACAGGGTCTCGGCACCGGGGAGCTGTTTTTT	CASGHRQGLGTGELFF
TRBJ1-2	.	TRBV5-1	TRBD1	TGCGCCAGCAGCCGACAGGGGTCAAACAACCTAAACTATGGCTACACCTTC	CASSRQGSNNLNYGYTF
TRBJ2-7	few	TRBV10-3	.	TGTGCCATCAGTGGGAGCGGCGCCGAGCAGTACTTC	CAISGSGAEQYF
TRBJ2-2	.	TRBV11-2	TRBD1	TGTGCCAGCAGCCCCTCGTTGTCCGGGACAGGGGGCGCCGGGGAGCTGTTTTTT	CASSPSLSGTGGAGELFF
TRBJ2-3	.	TRBV7-3	TRBD2	TGTGCCAGCAGCTTAGTATCTAGCGGGAGACCTGCAGATACGCAGTATTTT	CASSLVSSGRPADTQYF
TRBJ1-2	.	TRBV7-3	.	TGTGCCAGCAGCCCCTGGGGGGGGGTTCACGGCTACACCTTC	CASSPWGGVHGYTF
TRBJ2-7	.	TRBV5-3	.	TGTGAGGAAGGGAGGGGGTTGGCCTACGAGCAGTACTTC	CEEGRGLAYEQYF
TRBJ2-5	.	TRBV24-1	.	TGTGCCACCAGTGATTCCGGGACATACCGTCAAGAGACCCAGTACTTC	CATSDSGTYRQETQYF
TRBJ2-1	.	TRBV7-2	.	TGTGCCAGCAGCTTAGCGGGAGGACCTTACAATGAGCAGTTCTTC	CASSLAGGPYNEQFF
TRBJ1-5	.	TRBV19	TRBD1	TGTGCCAGTAAAAGGGGGCTTGGCAATCAGCCCCAGCATTTT	CASKRGLGNQPQHF
TRBJ2-7	.	TRBV7-2	.	TGTGCCAGCAGTAAGGGGATATACTCCTACGAGCAGTACTTC	CASSKGIYSYEQYF
TRBJ1-2	few	TRBV7-2	TRBD1	TGTGCCAGCAGCCCCGGACAGGCTTATGGCTACACCTTC	CASSPGQAYGYTF
TRBJ2-3	.	TRBV30	.	TGTGCCTGGAGTGGAACTCTCCTATTCACAGATACGCAGTATTTT	CAWSGTLLFTDTQYF
TRBJ2-3	.	TRBV5-1	TRBD2	TGCGCCAGCAGCTTTTCCCCACTAGCGGCCAGCACAGATACGCAGTATTTT	CASSFSPLAASTDTQYF
TRBJ2-2	.	TRBV11-1	.	TGTGCCAGCAGCTTCAGGGGAGGGTGGGAGCTGTTTTTT	CASSFRGGWELFF
TRBJ1-5	.	TRBV28	TRBD1	TGTGCCAGCAGTTCGCCGGACAGGATCAATCAGCCCCAGCATTTT	CASSSPDRINQPQHF
TRBJ2-2	.	TRBV6-6	TRBD2	TGTGCCAGCAGCCCTGCGGGGGGCGGGACCGGGGAGCTGTTTTTT	CASSPAGGGTGELFF
TRBJ2-4	.	TRBV24-1	TRBD1	TGTGCCACCAGTGATCCCGGGACAGGCAAAAACATTCAGTACTTC	CATSDPGTGKNIQYF
TRBJ2-1	once	TRBV7-2	.	TGTGCCAGCAGCTCCCCCCCCAGGGATGAGCAGTTCTTC	CASSSPPRDEQFF
TRBJ2-3	.	TRBV30	TRBD2	TGTGCCTGGAGTCCCGGGACTAGCGGGAGTAGAGGCACAGATACGCAGTATTTT	CAWSPGTSGSRGTDTQYF